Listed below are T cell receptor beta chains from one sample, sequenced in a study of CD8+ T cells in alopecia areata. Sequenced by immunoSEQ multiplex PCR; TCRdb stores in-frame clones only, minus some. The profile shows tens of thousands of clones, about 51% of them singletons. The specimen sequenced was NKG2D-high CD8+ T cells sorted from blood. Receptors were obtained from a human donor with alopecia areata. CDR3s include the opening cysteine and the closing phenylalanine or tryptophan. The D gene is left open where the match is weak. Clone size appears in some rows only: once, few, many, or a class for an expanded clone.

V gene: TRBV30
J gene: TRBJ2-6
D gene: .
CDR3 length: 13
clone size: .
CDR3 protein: CAWSVPGANVLTF
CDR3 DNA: TGTGCCTGGAGTGTACCTGGGGCCAACGTCCTGACTTTC

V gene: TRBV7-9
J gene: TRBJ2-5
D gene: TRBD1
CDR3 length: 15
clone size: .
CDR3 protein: CASSYTGGAQETQYF
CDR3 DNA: TGTGCCAGCAGTTATACAGGGGGTGCACAAGAGACCCAGTACTTC

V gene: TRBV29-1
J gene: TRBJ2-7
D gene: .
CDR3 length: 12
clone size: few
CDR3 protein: CSVRAETYEQYF
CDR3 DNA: TGCAGCGTTAGGGCTGAGACCTACGAGCAGTACTTC

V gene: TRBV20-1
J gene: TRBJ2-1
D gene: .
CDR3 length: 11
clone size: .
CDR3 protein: CSASSSDEQFF
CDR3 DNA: TGCAGTGCTAGTTCTAGCGATGAGCAGTTCTTC

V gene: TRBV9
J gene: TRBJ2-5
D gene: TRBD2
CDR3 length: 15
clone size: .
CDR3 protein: CASSGLAGDLGTQYF
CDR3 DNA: TGTGCCAGCAGCGGTCTAGCGGGAGACTTGGGGACCCAGTACTTC

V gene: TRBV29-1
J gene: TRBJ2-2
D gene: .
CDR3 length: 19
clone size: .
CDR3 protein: CSVELPPRGSGDRTGELFF
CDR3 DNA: TGCAGCGTTGAGCTGCCCCCCCGGGGTAGCGGAGATAGGACCGGGGAGCTGTTTTTT

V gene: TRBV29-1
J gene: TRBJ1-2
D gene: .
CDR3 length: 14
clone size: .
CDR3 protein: CSVEGSGTGYGYTF
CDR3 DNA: TGCAGCGTTGAAGGGAGCGGGACGGGGTATGGCTACACCTTC

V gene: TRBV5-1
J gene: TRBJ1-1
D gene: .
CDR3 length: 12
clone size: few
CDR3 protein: CASSLEASEAFF
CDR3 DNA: TGCGCCAGCAGCTTGGAGGCATCTGAAGCTTTCTTT

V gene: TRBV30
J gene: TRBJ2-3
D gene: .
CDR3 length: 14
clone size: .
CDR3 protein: CAWVTDWGADTQYF
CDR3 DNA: TGTGCCTGGGTCACGGACTGGGGCGCAGATACGCAGTATTTT

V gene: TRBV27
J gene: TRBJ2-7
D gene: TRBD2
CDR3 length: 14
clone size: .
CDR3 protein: CASRQREASYEQYF
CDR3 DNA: TGTGCCAGCCGCCAGCGGGAAGCCTCCTACGAGCAGTACTTC

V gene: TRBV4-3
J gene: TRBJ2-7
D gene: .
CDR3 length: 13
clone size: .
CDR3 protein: CASSQETYYEQYF
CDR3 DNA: TGCGCCAGCAGCCAAGAGACTTACTACGAGCAGTACTTC

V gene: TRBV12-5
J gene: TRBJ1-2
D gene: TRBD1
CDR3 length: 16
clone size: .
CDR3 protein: CASGFKDRVAPYGYTF
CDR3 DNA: TGTGCTAGTGGTTTTAAGGACAGGGTGGCCCCCTATGGCTACACCTTC

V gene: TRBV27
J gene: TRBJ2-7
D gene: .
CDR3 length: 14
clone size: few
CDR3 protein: CASSLQSEWGEQYF
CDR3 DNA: TGTGCCAGCAGTTTGCAGTCCGAATGGGGAGAGCAGTACTTC

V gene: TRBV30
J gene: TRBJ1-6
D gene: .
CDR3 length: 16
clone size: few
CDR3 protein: CAWSGTGPSWVSPLHF
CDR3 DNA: TGTGCCTGGAGTGGTACAGGGCCCTCTTGGGTTTCACCCCTCCACTTT

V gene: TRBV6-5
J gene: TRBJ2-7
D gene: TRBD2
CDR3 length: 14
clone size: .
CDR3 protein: CASSLRTSVDEQYF
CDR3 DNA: TGTGCCAGCAGCCTCCGGACTAGTGTCGACGAGCAGTACTTC

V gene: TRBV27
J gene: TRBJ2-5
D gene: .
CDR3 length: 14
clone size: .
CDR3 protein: CASSSLGFEETQYF
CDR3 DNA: TGTGCCAGCAGTTCATTGGGGTTTGAAGAGACCCAGTACTTC

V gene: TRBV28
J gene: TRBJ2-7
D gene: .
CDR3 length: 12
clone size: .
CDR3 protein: CASRKRDNNLYF
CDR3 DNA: TGTGCCAGCAGGAAAAGGGACAACAACCTGTACTTC

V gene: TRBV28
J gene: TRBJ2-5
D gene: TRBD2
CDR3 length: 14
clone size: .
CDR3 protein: CASSWTSGEETQYF
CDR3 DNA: TGTGCCAGCAGCTGGACTAGCGGGGAAGAGACCCAGTACTTC